Below, 8 T cell receptor beta chains from the same sample are listed, as sequenced in a study of blood T cells in healthy people across ages. A second PCR of about 7 to 12 cycles used a sample-barcoded 5' primer and a J-beta primer mix. Via MiXCR, TCRdb re-called the 5' RACE reads, giving one row per CDR3 protein. Of 900,000 to 950,000 distinct CDR3 sequences in the sample, 25% to 35% were seen once. The data were also submitted as part of a second study, on T cells of mothers and their children.

What was sequenced was blood. The receptors shown here come from a woman aged 35 to 49 in good health.

V usage is TRBV25-1 and J usage is TRBJ2-1; 16 bases align to TRBD2. In germline, CDR1 is MGHDK, CDR2 SYGVNS. The CDR3 is 19 residues long. V lost 3 bases, J lost 1 base, and 6 bases stayed unmatched. The CDR3 reads CASSDPGTSGGGSYNEQFF. The CDR3, as DNA: TGTGCCAGCAGTGACCCCGGGACTAGCGGGGGGGGATCCTACAATGAGCAGTTCTTC.

In its sample, this clonotype was seen once. The chain carries TRBV5-1 and TRBJ2-2; D gene uncertain. The CDR3 is 16 amino acids. Germline V gene sequence: CDR1 SGHRS, CDR2 YFSETQ. V was pared by 4 bases and J by 4 bases, with 17 bases between. The CDR3 is CASSPGIWTGTGELFF. The CDR3, as DNA: TGCGCCAGCAGCCCGGGCATCTGGACGGGCACCGGGGAGCTGTTTTTT. The whole variable domain, filled in from reference TRBV5-1 and TRBJ2-2, reads KAGVTQTPRYLIKTRGQQVTLSCSPISGHRSVSWYQQTPGQGLQFLFEYFSETQRNKGNFPGRFSGRQFSNSRSEMNVSTLELGDSALYLCASSPGIWTGTGELFFGEGSRLTVL.

The J gene is TRBJ2-5, the V gene TRBV27, with D tentatively TRBD1 (5 bases). From germline, CDR1 is MNHEY and CDR2 SMNVEV (reference sequence). V was clipped by 11 bases and J by 2 bases, with 18 bases between them. This CDR3 is 14 amino acids long. The CDR3 spells CARPPRKGQETQYF. As DNA, the CDR3 is TGTGCCCGCCCCCCCCGAAAGGGGCAAGAGACCCAGTACTTC.

The CDR3 loop is CASSIVGPLGDTQYF. Written as DNA, the CDR3 is TGTGCCAGTAGTATAGTAGGGCCGCTGGGAGATACGCAGTATTTT. The chain uses TRBV19 and TRBJ2-3; D not resolved. CDR1 LNHDA and CDR2 SQIVND come from the germline V gene (reference sequence). The CDR3 has 15 residues. The V gene lost 1 base and the J gene lost 5 bases, with 13 bases spanning the gap. The whole variable domain, filled in from reference TRBV19 and TRBJ2-3, reads DGGITQSPKYLFRKEGQNVTLSCEQNLNHDAMYWYRQDPGQGLRLIYYSQIVNDFQKGDIAEGYSVSREKKESFPLTVTSAQKNPTAFYLCASSIVGPLGDTQYFGPGTRLTVL.

V gene TRBV29-1 combines with J gene TRBJ1-5, with TRBD1 as a possible D gene (6 bases). V was pared by 5 bases and J by 2 bases, with 19 bases between. Germline-derived CDR1 and CDR2 are SQVTM and ANQGSEA. The CDR3 loop spans 16 amino acids. CDR3 loop: CSVSDSALGGNQPQHF. In DNA form, the CDR3 reads TGCAGCGTTTCGGACAGCGCCCTGGGGGGCAATCAGCCCCAGCATTTT.

This clonotype has only a few counts. This chain uses TRBV6-1 with TRBJ2-7, with D possibly matching TRBD2 (5 bases). CDR1 MNHNS and CDR2 SASEGT come from the germline V gene. The V end was cut by 2 bases, the J end by 12 bases, with 14 bases between. The CDR3 is 12 residues long. The CDR3 is CASSERRAAGYF. Written as DNA, the CDR3 is TGTGCCAGCAGTGAAAGGCGGGCAGCTGGGTACTTC.

V is TRBV4-2 and J is TRBJ2-1, with TRBD1 identical over 9 bases. The CDR3 loop spans 17 amino acids. The V and J ends lost 0 bases and 3 bases, in that order; junction bases with no gene match: 6. Germline-derived CDR1 and CDR2 are LGHNA and YNFKEQ. CDR3 in DNA: TGTGCCAGCAGCCAAGACGAGGGGACAGGGATCTACAATGAGCAGTTCTTC. Translation gives CASSQDEGTGIYNEQFF.

This clonotype was seen repeatedly, ten times or more. V is TRBV20-1 and J is TRBJ2-1, with D possibly TRBD1 on 6 matching bases. The V gene's germline CDR1 is DFQATT and CDR2 SNEGSKA (reference sequence). This CDR3 spans 13 amino acids. V was trimmed by 8 bases and J by 3 bases, leaving 14 bases between them. CDR3 bases: TGCAGTACCGAGGAGGACAGCTACAATGAGCAGTTCTTC. It encodes CSTEEDSYNEQFF.